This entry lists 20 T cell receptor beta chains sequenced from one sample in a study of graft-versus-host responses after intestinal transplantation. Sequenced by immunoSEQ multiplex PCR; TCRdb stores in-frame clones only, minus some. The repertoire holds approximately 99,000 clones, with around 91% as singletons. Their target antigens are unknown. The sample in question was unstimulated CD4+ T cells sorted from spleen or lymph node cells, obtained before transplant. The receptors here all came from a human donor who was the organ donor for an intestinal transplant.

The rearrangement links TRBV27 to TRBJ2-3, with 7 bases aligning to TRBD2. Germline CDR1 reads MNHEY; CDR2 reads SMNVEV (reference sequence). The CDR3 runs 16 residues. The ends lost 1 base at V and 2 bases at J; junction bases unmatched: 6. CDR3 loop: CASSLLALADTDTQYF. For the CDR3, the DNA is TGTGCCAGCAGTTTATTGGCTCTAGCGGACACAGATACGCAGTATTTT.

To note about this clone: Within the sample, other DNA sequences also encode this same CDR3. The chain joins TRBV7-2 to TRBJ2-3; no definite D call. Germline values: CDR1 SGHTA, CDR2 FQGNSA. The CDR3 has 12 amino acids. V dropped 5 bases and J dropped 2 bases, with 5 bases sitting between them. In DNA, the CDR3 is TGTGCCAGCAGCCTCTACACAGATACGCAGTATTTT. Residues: CASSLYTDTQYF. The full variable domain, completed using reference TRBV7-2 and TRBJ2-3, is GAGVSQSPSNKVTEKGKDVELRCDPISGHTALYWYRQSLGQGLEFLIYFQGNSAPDKSGLPSDRFSAERTGGSVSTLTIQRTQQEDSAVYLCASSLYTDTQYFGPGTRLTVL.

The CDR3 region has the DNA TGTGCCAGCAGCCAAGTGACCGGGTCCCGTTACAATGAGCAGTTCTTC. It specifies CASSQVTGSRYNEQFF. This sequence joins TRBV4-2 and TRBJ2-1, with D unclear. Germline V gene sequence: CDR1 LGHNA, CDR2 YNFKEQ. This CDR3 comprises 16 residues. V shed 1 base and J shed 4 bases, with 14 bases lying between them.

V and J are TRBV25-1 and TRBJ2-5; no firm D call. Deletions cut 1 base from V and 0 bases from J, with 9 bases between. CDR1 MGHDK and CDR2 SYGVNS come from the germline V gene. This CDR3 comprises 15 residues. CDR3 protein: CASSEFVFDQETQYF. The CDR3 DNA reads TGTGCCAGCAGTGAATTTGTGTTCGACCAAGAGACCCAGTACTTC.

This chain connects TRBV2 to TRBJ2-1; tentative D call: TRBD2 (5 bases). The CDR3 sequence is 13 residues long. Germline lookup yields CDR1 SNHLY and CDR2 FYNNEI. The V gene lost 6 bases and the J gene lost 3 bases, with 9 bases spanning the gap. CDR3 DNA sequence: TGTGCCAGCAGCGGACGGGACTACAATGAGCAGTTCTTC. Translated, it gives CASSGRDYNEQFF.

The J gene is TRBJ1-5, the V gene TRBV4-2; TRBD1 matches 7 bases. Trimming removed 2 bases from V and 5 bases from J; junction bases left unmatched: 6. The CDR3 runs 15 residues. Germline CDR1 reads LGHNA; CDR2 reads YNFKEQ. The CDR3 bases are TGTGCCAGCAGCCAACGACAGGGAGAGGATCAGCCCCAGCATTTT. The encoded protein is CASSQRQGEDQPQHF.

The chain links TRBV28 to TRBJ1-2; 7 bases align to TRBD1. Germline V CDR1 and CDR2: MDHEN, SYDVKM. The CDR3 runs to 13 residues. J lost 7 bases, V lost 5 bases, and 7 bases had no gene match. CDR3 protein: CASSKTGASGYTF. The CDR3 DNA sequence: TGTGCCAGCAGTAAAACAGGGGCGAGTGGCTACACCTTC.

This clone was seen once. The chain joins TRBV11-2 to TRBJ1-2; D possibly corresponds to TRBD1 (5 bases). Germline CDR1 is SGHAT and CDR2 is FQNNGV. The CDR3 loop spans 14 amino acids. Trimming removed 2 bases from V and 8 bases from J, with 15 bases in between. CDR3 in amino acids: CASSLPLAGWGYTF. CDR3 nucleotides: TGTGCCAGCAGCTTACCCCTGGCAGGGTGGGGCTACACCTTC. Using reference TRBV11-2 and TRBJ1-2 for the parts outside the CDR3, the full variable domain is EAGVAQSPRYKIIEKRQSVAFWCNPISGHATLYWYQQILGQGPKLLIQFQNNGVVDDSQLPKDRFSAERLKGVDSTLKIQPAKLEDSAVYLCASSLPLAGWGYTFGSGTRLTVV.

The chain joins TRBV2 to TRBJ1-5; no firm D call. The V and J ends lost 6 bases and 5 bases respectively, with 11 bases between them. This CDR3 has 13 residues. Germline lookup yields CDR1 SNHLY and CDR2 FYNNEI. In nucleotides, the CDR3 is TGTGCCAGCAGGTTAGACGGAGATCAGCCCCAGCATTTT. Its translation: CASRLDGDQPQHF.

CDR3 nucleotide sequence: TGTGCCAGCAGCTCGAGCGGGGGAGAGCTTTCCACAGATACGCAGTATTTT. Protein product: CASSSSGGELSTDTQYF. This rearrangement joins TRBV7-6 to TRBJ2-3; 8 bases line up with TRBD2. Germline V gene lookup returns CDR1 SGHVS and CDR2 FNYEAQ. Trimming took 4 bases from V and 2 from J; bases not matched to a gene: 11. The CDR3 contains 17 residues.

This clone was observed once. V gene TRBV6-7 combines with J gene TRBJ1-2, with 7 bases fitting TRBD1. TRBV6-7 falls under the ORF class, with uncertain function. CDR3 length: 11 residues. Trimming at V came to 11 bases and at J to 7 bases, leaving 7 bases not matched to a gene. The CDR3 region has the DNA TGTGCCGTCCGGCAGGGGGGTGGCTACACCTTC. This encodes CAVRQGGGYTF.

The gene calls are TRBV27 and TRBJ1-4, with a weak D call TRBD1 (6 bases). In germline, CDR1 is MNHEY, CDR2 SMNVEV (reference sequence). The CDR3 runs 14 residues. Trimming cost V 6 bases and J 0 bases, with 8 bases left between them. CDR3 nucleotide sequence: TGTGCCAGCAGCCGACAGGCAACTAATGAAAAACTGTTTTTT. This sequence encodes CASSRQATNEKLFF.

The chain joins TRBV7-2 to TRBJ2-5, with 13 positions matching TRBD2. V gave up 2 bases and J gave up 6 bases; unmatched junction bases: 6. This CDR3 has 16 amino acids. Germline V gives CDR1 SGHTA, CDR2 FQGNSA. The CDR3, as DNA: TGTGCCAGCAGCTTAAGGACTAGCGGGGGCACGAAGACCCAGTACTTC. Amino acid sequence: CASSLRTSGGTKTQYF.

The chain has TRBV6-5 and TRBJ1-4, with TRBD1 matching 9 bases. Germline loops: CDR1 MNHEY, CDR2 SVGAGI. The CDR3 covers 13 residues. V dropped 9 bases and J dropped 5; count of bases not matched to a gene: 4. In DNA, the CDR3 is TGTGCCAGTAGGACAGGGGCCAATGAAAAACTGTTTTTT. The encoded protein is CASRTGANEKLFF.

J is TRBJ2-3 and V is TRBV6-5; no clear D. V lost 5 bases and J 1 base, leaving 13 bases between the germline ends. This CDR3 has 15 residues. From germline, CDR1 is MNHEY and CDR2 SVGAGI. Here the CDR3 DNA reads TGTGCCAGCAGTAGACACCGAAAACGCACAGATACGCAGTATTTT. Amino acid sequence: CASSRHRKRTDTQYF.

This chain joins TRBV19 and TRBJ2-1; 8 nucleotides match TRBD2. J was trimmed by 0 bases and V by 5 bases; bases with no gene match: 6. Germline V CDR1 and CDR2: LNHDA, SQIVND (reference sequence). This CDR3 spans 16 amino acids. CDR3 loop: CASSLLAGLSYNEQFF. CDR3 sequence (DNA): TGTGCCAGTAGTCTTCTAGCGGGCCTCTCCTACAATGAGCAGTTCTTC.

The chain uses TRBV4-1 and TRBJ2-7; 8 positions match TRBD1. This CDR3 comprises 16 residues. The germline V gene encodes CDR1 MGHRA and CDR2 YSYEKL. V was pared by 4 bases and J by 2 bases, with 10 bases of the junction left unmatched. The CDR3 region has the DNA TGCGCCAGCAGCCCGAACAGGGGGTCCCCACCCTACGAGCAGTACTTC. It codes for CASSPNRGSPPYEQYF.

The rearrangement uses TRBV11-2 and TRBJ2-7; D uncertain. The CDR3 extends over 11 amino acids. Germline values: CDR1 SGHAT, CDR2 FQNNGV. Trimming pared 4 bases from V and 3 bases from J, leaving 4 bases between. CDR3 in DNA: TGTGCCAGCAGCTGGAGCTACGAGCAGTACTTC. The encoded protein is CASSWSYEQYF.

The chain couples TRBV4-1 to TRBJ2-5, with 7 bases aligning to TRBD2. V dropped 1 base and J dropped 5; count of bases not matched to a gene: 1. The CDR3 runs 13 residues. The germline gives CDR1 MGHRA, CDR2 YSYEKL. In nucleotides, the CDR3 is TGCGCCAGCAGCCAAGCGACTAGCGAGACCCAGTACTTC. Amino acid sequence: CASSQATSETQYF.

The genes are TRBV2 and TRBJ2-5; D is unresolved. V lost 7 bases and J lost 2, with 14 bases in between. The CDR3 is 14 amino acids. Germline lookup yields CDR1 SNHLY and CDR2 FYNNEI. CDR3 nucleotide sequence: TGTGCCAGCAAGAGATTGCACGGTCAAGAGACCCAGTACTTC. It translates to CASKRLHGQETQYF.